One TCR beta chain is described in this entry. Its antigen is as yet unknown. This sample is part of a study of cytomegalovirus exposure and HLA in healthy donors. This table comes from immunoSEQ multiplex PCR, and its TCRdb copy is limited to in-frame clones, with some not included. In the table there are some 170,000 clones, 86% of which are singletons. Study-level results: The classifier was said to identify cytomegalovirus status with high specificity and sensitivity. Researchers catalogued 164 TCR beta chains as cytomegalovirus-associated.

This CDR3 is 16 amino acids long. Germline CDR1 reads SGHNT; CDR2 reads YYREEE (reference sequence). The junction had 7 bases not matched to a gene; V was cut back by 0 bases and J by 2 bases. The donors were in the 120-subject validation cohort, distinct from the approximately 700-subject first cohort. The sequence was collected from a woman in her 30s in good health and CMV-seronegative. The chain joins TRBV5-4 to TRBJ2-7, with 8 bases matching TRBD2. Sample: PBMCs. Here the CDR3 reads CASSLEVRTSPYEQYF. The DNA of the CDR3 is TGTGCCAGCAGCTTGGAAGTGCGGACTAGCCCCTACGAGCAGTACTTC.